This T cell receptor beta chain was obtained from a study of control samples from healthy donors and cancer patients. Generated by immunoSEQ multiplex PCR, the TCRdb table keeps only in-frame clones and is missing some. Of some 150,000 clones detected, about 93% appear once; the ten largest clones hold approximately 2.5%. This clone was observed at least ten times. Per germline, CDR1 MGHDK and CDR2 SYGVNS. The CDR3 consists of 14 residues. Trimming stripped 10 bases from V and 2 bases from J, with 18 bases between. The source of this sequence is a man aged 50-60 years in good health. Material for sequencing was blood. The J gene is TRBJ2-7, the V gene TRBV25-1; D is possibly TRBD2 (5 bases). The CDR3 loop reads CATSRESGTYEQYF. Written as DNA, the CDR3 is TGTGCCACCTCGAGGGAGAGCGGTACCTACGAGCAGTACTTC.